This TCR beta chain comes out of a study of T cells after somatic rescue of genetic block. Assay: immunoSEQ multiplex PCR; the TCRdb copy retains only in-frame clones and omits some. Among more than 65,000 clones, approximately 90% were seen once, and the ten largest hold around 2.8%. Germline CDR1 reads SQVTM; CDR2 reads ANQGSEA. The CDR3 covers 16 residues. Between the trimmed V and J ends, which lost 7 bases and 1 base, there was a span of 21 bases. The chain combines TRBV29-1 with TRBJ2-3, with D possibly matching TRBD2 (5 bases). The sequenced sample was peripheral blood mononuclear cells (PBMCs). This TCR was sampled from a man aged 30 to 45. The CDR3 spells CSGVLVQTLRTDTQYF. CDR3 coding DNA: TGCAGCGGCGTACTAGTGCAAACCCTTCGCACAGATACGCAGTATTTT.